This T cell receptor beta chain was recovered during a study of blood T cell repertoires in COVID-19. Study summary: Spain, Italy and the United States supplied samples that represented acute and convalescent COVID-19. T cells, B-cell-depleted T cells, or PBMCs provided the cDNA or gDNA that served as material.

Original methodology: The assay estimated nucleated cells by amplifying reference gene primers. Sequencing used immunoSEQ multiplex PCR; TCRdb keeps in-frame clones, though not all of them. Clone size and V and J calls were adopted from that table, with D and trimming inferred from the DNA. The table has roughly 50,000 clones, about 85% seen once. In this sample, this clone turned up a few times. With V trimmed by 2 bases and J by 2 bases, 5 bases remained unmatched. This CDR3 contains 15 residues. Germline lookup yields CDR1 MNHNY and CDR2 SVGAGI (reference sequence). V gene TRBV6-6 combines with J gene TRBJ1-1; TRBD1 matches at 7 bases. The sequence was obtained from a woman aged 80 or older with acute or convalescent COVID-19. Sample: peripheral blood. The CDR3 DNA reads as TGTGCCAGCAGTTACCCACAGGGGAAAAACACTGAAGCTTTCTTT. This codes for CASSYPQGKNTEAFF.